The entry below describes one T cell receptor (beta chain). Looked up from germline, CDR1 is SNHLY and CDR2 is FYNNEI. The CDR3 contains 15 residues. Trimming removed 4 bases from V and 7 bases from J, with 20 bases in between. The data are from a study of blood T cell repertoires in COVID-19. The wider study: The samples span acute and convalescent COVID-19 from the United States, Italy and Spain. T cells, B-cell-depleted T cells, or PBMCs supplied cDNA or gDNA.

The repertoire was sequenced with immunoSEQ multiplex PCR; TCRdb's copy has only in-frame clones and lacks some. The sample includes over 200,000 clones, approximately 86% of them seen just once. Sequencing was performed on peripheral blood. The rearrangement joins TRBV2 to TRBJ2-7; a weak D match, TRBD2 (5 bases). This TCR came from a man aged 40-49 years with acute or convalescent COVID-19. CDR3 nucleotides: TGTGCCAGCAGTGCCGTTTCTGGGAGAGGACGTGAGCAGTACTTC. Encoded protein: CASSAVSGRGREQYF.